This T cell receptor (beta chain) was found in a study of response to subunit inactivated influenza vaccine. This clonotype was found a few times. TCRdb reanalysed the RT-PCR reads using MiXCR and keeps one entry per CDR3 protein. The sample has 400,000 to 650,000 distinct CDR3 sequences, approximately 6.9% seen once; the top ten hold over 10%. The CDR3 totals 13 residues. V lost 5 bases and J 3 bases, leaving 11 bases between the germline ends. Per the germline V gene, CDR1 is LNHNV and CDR2 is YYDKDF (reference sequence). The V and J genes are TRBV15 and TRBJ2-7; D is uncertain. The starting material was PBMCs from blood, obtained about 24 months after vaccination. The sequence was collected from a man aged 50-75 years who received an inactivated influenza vaccine. CDR3: CATSRYYYYEQYF. CDR3 nucleotides: TGTGCCACCAGCCGCTATTACTACTACGAGCAGTACTTC. Full variable domain (remainder filled in from reference TRBV15 and TRBJ2-7): DAMVIQNPRYQVTQFGKPVTLSCSQTLNHNVMYWYQQKSSQAPKLLFHYYDKDFNNEADTPDNFQSRRPNTSFCFLDIRSPGLGDTAMYLCATSRYYYYEQYFGPGTRLTVT.